The 7 T cell receptor beta chains below all came from one sample that was sequenced in a study of blood T cell repertoires in COVID-19. TCRdb keeps only in-frame clones here, not all; method: immunoSEQ multiplex PCR. The data show about 180,000 clones, 85% seen once. The source material was PBMCs or T cells enriched from blood (not recorded which). Every receptor here comes from a man between 35 and 55 years old who had recovered from COVID-19.

The genes are TRBV11-2 and TRBJ1-1; 7 positions match TRBD1. The CDR3 contains 16 residues. The V gene end was trimmed by 4 bases and the J gene end by 2 bases; junction bases not matched to a gene: 10. Germline loops: CDR1 SGHAT, CDR2 FQNNGV. The DNA for the CDR3 is TGTGCCAGCAGCTCTCACAGGGGAAGGGGCAACACTGAAGCTTTCTTT. This codes for CASSSHRGRGNTEAFF. Looking up the rest from reference TRBV11-2 and TRBJ1-1 gives the full variable domain: EAGVAQSPRYKIIEKRQSVAFWCNPISGHATLYWYQQILGQGPKLLIQFQNNGVVDDSQLPKDRFSAERLKGVDSTLKIQPAKLEDSAVYLCASSSHRGRGNTEAFFGQGTRLTVV.

DNA of the CDR3: TGTGCCAGTACCGAGGGACAGGCGATTTACACAGATACGCAGTATTTT. It yields the protein CASTEGQAIYTDTQYF. The chain uses TRBV19 and TRBJ2-3, with 8 bases fitting TRBD1. This CDR3 contains 16 residues. From germline, CDR1 is LNHDA and CDR2 SQIVND (reference sequence). The J segment lost 2 bases and the V segment lost 7 bases, leaving 11 bases of the junction unmatched. Full variable domain (missing parts from reference TRBV19 and TRBJ2-3): DGGITQSPKYLFRKEGQNVTLSCEQNLNHDAMYWYRQDPGQGLRLIYYSQIVNDFQKGDIAEGYSVSREKKESFPLTVTSAQKNPTAFYLCASTEGQAIYTDTQYFGPGTRLTVL.

This clone has just one count. The chain uses TRBV9 and TRBJ1-2; no clear D gene. Germline lookup yields CDR1 SGDLS and CDR2 YYNGEE. The ends were cut back, 5 bases at V and 8 bases at J, with 13 bases in the middle. The CDR3 covers 12 residues. The CDR3 region is CASSDGIRGYTF. The CDR3 DNA sequence: TGTGCCAGCAGTGATGGTATTCGGGGCTACACCTTC.

The chain carries TRBV6-1 and TRBJ1-6, with D uncertain. V lost 4 bases to trimming and J lost 0 bases, with 19 bases between them. The CDR3 covers 19 residues. Germline CDR1 reads MNHNS; CDR2 reads SASEGT. In nucleotides, the CDR3 is TGTGCCAGCAGTGCCGATATATTATCCGTCAGCTCCTATAATTCACCCCTCCACTTT. This sequence encodes CASSADILSVSSYNSPLHF.

The J gene is TRBJ2-3, the V gene TRBV5-1; D uncertain. V was cut by 0 bases and J by 0 bases, with 8 bases left in between. CDR1 SGHRS and CDR2 YFSETQ come from the germline V gene. CDR3 length: 15 residues. The CDR3 DNA reads as TGCGCCAGCAGCTTGGTGGGCCTAAGCACAGATACGCAGTATTTT. Amino acids: CASSLVGLSTDTQYF. The variable domain in full, completed from reference TRBV5-1 and TRBJ2-3, reads KAGVTQTPRYLIKTRGQQVTLSCSPISGHRSVSWYQQTPGQGLQFLFEYFSETQRNKGNFPGRFSGRQFSNSRSEMNVSTLELGDSALYLCASSLVGLSTDTQYFGPGTRLTVL.

The genes are TRBV10-3 and TRBJ1-4; weak D call: TRBD1 (5 bases). The CDR3 runs to 15 residues. Trimming took off 5 bases at V and 6 bases at J, with 16 bases between the two ends. In germline, CDR1 is ENHRY, CDR2 SYGVKD. The CDR3 nucleotides are TGTGCCATCAGTCCTGGGGGGGGAAAGGATGAAAAACTGTTTTTT. Translated, it gives CAISPGGGKDEKLFF.

The chain carries TRBV6-5 and TRBJ2-2; 7 bases are shared with TRBD1. The CDR3 is made up of 13 amino acids. V was pared by 4 bases and J by 5 bases, with 1 base of the junction left unmatched. The germline V gene has CDR1 MNHEY and CDR2 SVGAGI. The CDR3 nucleotides are TGTGCCAGCAGTTCGACAGGGACCGGGGAGCTGTTTTTT. It encodes CASSSTGTGELFF.